Listed below are T cell receptor beta chains from one sample, sequenced in a study of blood T cells in healthy people across ages. From the 5' RACE reads, TCRdb called clonotypes with MiXCR, one entry per CDR3 protein. The sample lists roughly 800,000 distinct CDR3 sequences; 35% to 40% were seen once. Material: blood. These receptor sequences come from a man aged 18 to 30 in good health. CDR3s include the opening cysteine and the closing phenylalanine or tryptophan. D genes are given only for firm matches. For some rows the clone size is stated as once, few or many, or as a class when expanded; others skip it.

CSASPWGYGYTF	TRBV20-1	.	TRBJ1-2	.
CASSPRPGDTGELFF	TRBV12-3/TRBV12-4	.	TRBJ2-2	.
CASSQVETGDTGELFF	TRBV4-3	TRBD1	TRBJ2-2	few
CASSFGSIYQETQYF	TRBV11-1	.	TRBJ2-5	.
CASSPPRRGQETQYF	TRBV7-2	.	TRBJ2-5	.
CASSRTSGANTDTQYF	TRBV6-6	TRBD2	TRBJ2-3	.
CSARDGGGSSYEQYF	TRBV20-1	.	TRBJ2-5	.
CASSQEITGSSGYTF	TRBV4-2	.	TRBJ1-2	.
CASSLALPGELFF	TRBV5-1	.	TRBJ2-2	.
CASDRGPYEQYF	TRBV30	TRBD1	.	.
CSVVGPHSGEQYF	TRBV29-1	.	TRBJ2-7	.
CASSRTGDGEKLFF	TRBV9	TRBD1	TRBJ1-4	few
CATSRDLGGWASPYNEQFF	TRBV15	.	TRBJ2-1	many
CSARIPGQNTEAFF	TRBV20-1	.	TRBJ1-1	.
CSARDPLLNTEAFF	TRBV20-1	.	TRBJ1-1	.
CASSPGLATDTQYF	TRBV5-1	.	TRBJ2-3	many
CASSRTLEGGPGDTQYF	TRBV6-2/TRBV6-3	.	TRBJ2-3	few
CASSPRAGGDQPQHF	TRBV3-1	TRBD1	TRBJ1-5	.
CASSLRGRSPLHF	TRBV14	.	TRBJ1-6	.
CRPASSRETQYF	TRBV20-1	.	TRBJ2-5	few
CASSPSGEQSQETQYF	TRBV7-2	.	TRBJ2-5	few
CASNGAGGPQETQYF	TRBV6-2/TRBV6-3	TRBD2	TRBJ2-5	.
CASSPDRGTDNEQFF	TRBV28	TRBD1	TRBJ2-1	many
CASSLRGLGTEAFF	TRBV7-8	.	TRBJ1-1	.
CASSLDLGADTGELFF	TRBV5-1	.	TRBJ2-2	few
CASSSNRDRDNEKLFF	TRBV7-9	TRBD1	TRBJ1-4	few
CASSLGLQVATNEKLFF	TRBV7-9	.	TRBJ1-4	few
CASTLPGDEQFF	TRBV7-2	.	TRBJ2-1	few
CASSEGGVSNEKLFF	TRBV2	.	TRBJ1-4	few
CASSPISGPRDTQYF	TRBV3-1	.	TRBJ2-3	.
CSARDRGTGDSDTQYF	TRBV20-1	TRBD1	TRBJ2-3	many
CSARAEAGGTDTQYF	TRBV20-1	TRBD2	TRBJ2-3	few
CSARRSGTETQFF	TRBV20-1	.	TRBJ2-1	.
CATSRDPYRQETTSIWNEQFF	TRBV15	.	TRBJ2-1	.
CASSQERKGIQYF	TRBV3-1	.	.	.
CASSRGLAGVLTDTQYF	TRBV12-3/TRBV12-4	TRBD2	TRBJ2-3	.
CASSAAQGGNEQFF	TRBV7-9	.	TRBJ2-1	.
CASSRNPGDPGELFF	TRBV4-3	.	TRBJ2-2	few
CASSYSSGMYNEQFF	TRBV6-2/TRBV6-3	.	TRBJ2-1	few
CSARSPGQGIDTQYF	TRBV20-1	TRBD1	TRBJ2-3	.
CASRRLAGGPDTQYF	TRBV6-2/TRBV6-3	TRBD2	TRBJ2-3	.
CSASSTDTQYF	TRBV20-1	.	TRBJ2-3	many
CASSPLGVAQPQHF	TRBV7-6	.	TRBJ1-5	.
CSARDLAGPTDTQYF	TRBV20-1	TRBD2	TRBJ2-3	few
CAWSVLDRHFTYNEQYF	TRBV30	TRBD1	.	.
CASSAYGLPGYTF	TRBV12-3/TRBV12-4	.	TRBJ1-2	few
CASSTVAGQPQHF	TRBV7-3	.	TRBJ1-5	.
CAISESAPGDQPQHF	TRBV10-3	.	TRBJ1-5	few
CASSEGGLTTDTQYF	TRBV25-1	.	TRBJ2-3	.
CASSRDGLSYEQYF	TRBV7-9	.	TRBJ2-7	.
CASSKTGGLEKLFF	TRBV7-2	TRBD1	TRBJ1-4	.
CASSLDRGVLAFF	TRBV7-2	.	TRBJ1-1	.
CASSLKRDRAPDNEQFF	TRBV12-3/TRBV12-4	TRBD1	TRBJ2-1	.
CAGSLDTETLNTEAFF	TRBV5-1	.	TRBJ1-1	.
CALDLSYEQYF	TRBV3-2	.	TRBJ2-7	many